A single sample is the source of the 21 T cell receptor beta chains below, sequenced in a study of cytomegalovirus exposure and HLA in healthy donors. The primer mix had 60 Vbeta and 13 Jbeta primers. Libraries were prepared by immunoSEQ multiplex PCR; TCRdb keeps only in-frame clonotypes and omits some of them. Seen here are about 160,000 clones, around 77% observed once, and the top ten hold under 1.5%. Material for sequencing was PBMCs. Receptor source: a man between 60 and 75 years old in good health and CMV-seronegative.

This clone was seen only a few times. The rearrangement joins TRBV7-9 to TRBJ2-7; 7 bases align to TRBD2. The V gene's germline CDR1 is SEHNR and CDR2 FQNEAQ (reference sequence). V shed 4 bases, J shed 4 bases, and the junction held 7 bases outside the gene matches. The CDR3 covers 14 residues. The CDR3 spells CASSSLSGGYEQYF. CDR3 in DNA: TGTGCCAGCAGCTCCCTGTCCGGGGGGTACGAGCAGTACTTC.

The V call is TRBV15, the J call TRBJ2-7; the match to TRBD2 covers 7 bases. Losses at the gene ends were 5 bases for V and 0 bases for J; bases not matched to a gene: 4. The CDR3 totals 14 residues. Germline V gene sequence: CDR1 LNHNV, CDR2 YYDKDF (reference sequence). CDR3: CATSVGGSSYEQYF. In nucleotides, the CDR3 is TGTGCCACCAGCGTGGGCGGGAGCTCCTACGAGCAGTACTTC.

The rearrangement links TRBV19 to TRBJ1-3; 8 bases agree with TRBD1. From germline, CDR1 is LNHDA and CDR2 SQIVND (reference sequence). The J segment lost 3 bases and the V segment lost 7 bases, leaving 8 bases of the junction unmatched. CDR3 length: 15 residues. The CDR3 region is CASTYGTGFGNTIYF. In nucleotides, the CDR3 is TGTGCCAGTACTTACGGGACAGGATTTGGAAACACCATATATTTT.

This chain connects TRBV6-5 to TRBJ2-1; 13 bases fit TRBD2. Trimming cost V 7 bases and J 9 bases; bases outside gene matches: 9. Germline V gene data show CDR1 as MNHEY and CDR2 as SVGAGI. The CDR3 totals 15 residues. DNA for the CDR3: TGTGCCAGCACCGGAACTAGCGGGGGGGCCCGTGAGCAGTTCTTC. It codes for CASTGTSGGAREQFF.

The chain carries TRBV11-2 and TRBJ2-7, with 11 bases matching TRBD2. In germline, CDR1 is SGHAT, CDR2 FQNNGV. The CDR3 is made up of 16 amino acids. The V and J ends lost 0 bases and 2 bases, in that order; junction bases with no gene match: 3. CDR3 bases: TGTGCCAGCAGCTTAGACAGACTAGCGGGAACCTACGAGCAGTACTTC. Protein sequence: CASSLDRLAGTYEQYF.

The chain combines TRBV27 with TRBJ1-4, with a tentative D call TRBD1 (6 bases). The germline V and J ends were trimmed by 6 bases and 9 bases, with 20 bases remaining between them. Looked up from germline, CDR1 is MNHEY and CDR2 is SMNVEV (reference sequence). The CDR3 runs 15 residues. CDR3 DNA: TGTGCCAGCAGATCCCTACAGGGAGAGCAAAAAAAACTGTTTTTT. Translated, it gives CASRSLQGEQKKLFF. Variable domain in full (rest from reference TRBV27 and TRBJ1-4): EAQVTQNPRYLITVTGKKLTVTCSQNMNHEYMSWYRQDPGLGLRQIYYSMNVEVTDKGDVPEGYKVSRKEKRNFPLILESPSPNQTSLYFCASRSLQGEQKKLFFGSGTQLSVL.

The chain joins TRBV27 to TRBJ2-1; TRBD2 is a possible D gene (6 bases). The CDR3 contains 12 residues. CDR1 and CDR2 (germline): MNHEY, SMNVEV (reference sequence). Trimming shortened V by 11 bases and J by 9 bases, and 17 bases separated the two germline ends. CDR3 coding DNA: TGTGCCCGGGACTGGGGGGACGGTGAGCAGTTCTTC. It yields the protein CARDWGDGEQFF.

The V and J genes are TRBV6-1 and TRBJ2-1; possibly TRBD1 for D (6 bases). Between the trimmed V and J ends, which lost 1 base and 3 bases, there was a span of 10 bases. Germline lookup yields CDR1 MNHNS and CDR2 SASEGT. This CDR3 region has 15 residues. CDR3 region: CASSEDRVGYNEQFF. In nucleotides, the CDR3 is TGTGCCAGCAGTGAAGACAGGGTGGGCTACAATGAGCAGTTCTTC.

This rearrangement joins TRBV2 to TRBJ2-7; 11 bases align to TRBD2. Germline CDR1 SNHLY, CDR2 FYNNEI. The CDR3 is made up of 16 amino acids. The ends lost 5 bases at V and 5 bases at J; junction bases unmatched: 11. DNA of the CDR3: TGTGCCAGCAGTCTCCGAGGGCTAGCGGGAGGCGACGAGCAGTACTTC. This translates into CASSLRGLAGGDEQYF.

V is TRBV28 and J is TRBJ1-2; the D is unclear. The CDR3 extends over 13 amino acids. Germline values: CDR1 MDHEN, CDR2 SYDVKM. V lost 7 bases to trimming and J lost 6 bases, with 15 bases between them. The CDR3 DNA reads TGTGCCAGCATTGATGGCAGGTCGAATGGCTACACCTTC. Amino acid sequence: CASIDGRSNGYTF.

The chain employs TRBV5-1 and TRBJ2-5, with TRBD2 matching over 15 bases. Germline V gene sequence: CDR1 SGHRS, CDR2 YFSETQ. Unmatched junction bases numbered 3, after V lost 4 bases and J lost 2 bases. The CDR3 has 16 amino acids. CDR3 sequence: CASSAGTSGGQETQYF. As DNA, the CDR3 is TGCGCCAGCAGCGCCGGGACTAGCGGGGGGCAAGAGACCCAGTACTTC.

In this sample, this clone turned up a few times. The V call is TRBV25-1, the J call TRBJ1-6; 10 positions match TRBD1. CDR1 and CDR2 from the germline V gene are MGHDK and SYGVNS. This CDR3 has 15 residues. V trimming: 4 bases; J trimming: 7 bases; junction bases outside the gene matches: 4. CDR3 sequence reads: CASSGSGQGNSPLHF. In DNA, the CDR3 is TGTGCCAGCAGTGGATCGGGACAGGGGAATTCACCCCTCCACTTT.

V gene TRBV28 combines with J gene TRBJ2-7, with a weak D call TRBD1 (6 bases). CDR3 length: 15 amino acids. CDR1 is MDHEN, CDR2 SYDVKM, per germline. Trimming left V 3 bases short and J 6 bases short, with 18 bases between. CDR3 nucleotide sequence: TGTGCCAGCAGTTTCGGGGACACCCATAGGATCGAGCAGTACTTC. It encodes CASSFGDTHRIEQYF.

V is TRBV18 and J is TRBJ2-7; a possible D gene is TRBD1 (5 bases). CDR1 is KGHSH and CDR2 is LQKENI in the germline V gene. The CDR3 contains 14 residues. Trimming removed 3 bases from V and 0 bases from J, with 9 bases in between. In DNA form, the CDR3 reads TGTGCCAGCTCACCTGGGGCCAACTCCTACGAGCAGTACTTC. It yields the protein CASSPGANSYEQYF. Using reference TRBV18 and TRBJ2-7 for the parts outside the CDR3, the full variable domain is NAGVMQNPRHLVRRRGQEARLRCSPMKGHSHVYWYRQLPEEGLKFMVYLQKENIIDESGMPKERFSAEFPKEGPSILRIQQVVRGDSAAYFCASSPGANSYEQYFGPGTRLTVT.

The chain recombines TRBV9 with TRBJ2-6, with D unclear. The germline V gene encodes CDR1 SGDLS and CDR2 YYNGEE. The ends were cut back, 5 bases at V and 0 bases at J, with 9 bases in the middle. The CDR3 is 15 amino acids. The CDR3 nucleotides read TGTGCCAGCAGAACCCCGGGCTCTGGGGCCAACGTCCTGACTTTC. Translation: CASRTPGSGANVLTF.

The CDR3 is CASSKGFEYSTDTQYF. CDR3 coding DNA: TGTGCCAGCAGCAAAGGATTCGAGTATAGCACAGATACGCAGTATTTT. The chain carries TRBV21-1 and TRBJ2-3; the D call TRBD2 from the table was never checked on the DNA. TRBV21-1 represents a pseudogene. The CDR3 totals 16 residues.

This chain uses TRBV11-2 with TRBJ2-1; 12 nucleotides match TRBD2. The CDR3 length is 17 residues. The V segment lost 4 bases and the J segment 7 bases; nucleotides outside the gene matches: 11. Germline V gives CDR1 SGHAT, CDR2 FQNNGV. In nucleotides, the CDR3 is TGTGCCAGCAGCTCCCGGACTAGCGGGACCGTCTTGAATGAGCAGTTCTTC. Its translation: CASSSRTSGTVLNEQFF.

The chain joins TRBV9 to TRBJ2-1, with 9 nucleotides matching TRBD2. The germline CDR1 and CDR2 sequences are SGDLS and YYNGEE. The CDR3 has 15 residues. The V gene end was trimmed by 4 bases and the J gene end by 8 bases; junction bases not matched to a gene: 10. The CDR3 here is CASSSEVAGVYEQFF. DNA of the CDR3: TGTGCCAGCAGCTCGGAGGTAGCGGGAGTATATGAGCAGTTCTTC.

The V and J genes are TRBV5-1 and TRBJ1-2, with D maybe TRBD1 (6 bases). CDR1 is SGHRS and CDR2 is YFSETQ in the germline V gene. V dropped 0 bases and J dropped 4 bases, with 10 bases sitting between them. The CDR3 loop spans 14 amino acids. The chain's CDR3 is CASSLGQAAYGYTF. In nucleotides, the CDR3 is TGCGCCAGCAGCTTGGGACAGGCAGCCTATGGCTACACCTTC.

As for this clone: The same CDR3 arises from other DNA sequences in this sample as well. V usage is TRBV5-1 and J usage is TRBJ2-5; D is unclear. CDR1 is SGHRS and CDR2 is YFSETQ in the germline V gene. V lost 1 base and J 3 bases, leaving 4 bases between the germline ends. The CDR3 totals 12 residues. Here the CDR3 reads CASSLPEETQYF. As DNA, the CDR3 is TGCGCCAGCAGCTTGCCGGAAGAGACCCAGTACTTC. The full variable domain, with the rest looked up from reference TRBV5-1 and TRBJ2-5, is KAGVTQTPRYLIKTRGQQVTLSCSPISGHRSVSWYQQTPGQGLQFLFEYFSETQRNKGNFPGRFSGRQFSNSRSEMNVSTLELGDSALYLCASSLPEETQYFGPGTRLLVL.

This chain uses TRBV5-1 with TRBJ2-2; the D is unclear. CDR1 and CDR2 (germline): SGHRS, YFSETQ. V gave up 1 base and J gave up 2 bases, with 9 bases separating them. The CDR3 totals 15 residues. The CDR3 DNA follows: TGCGCCAGCAGCTTGTCTCAGGAAAACACCGGGGAGCTGTTTTTT. It yields the protein CASSLSQENTGELFF.